This T cell receptor beta chain derives from a study of identical twins. Every donor was a healthy Caucasian. This CDR3 is built from 14 residues. Per the germline V gene, CDR1 is MNHEY and CDR2 is SMNVEV (reference sequence). Trimming took 0 bases from V and 2 from J; bases not matched to a gene: 1. Study conclusions and caveats: For zero-insertion analyses, partial confounding could come from invariant MAIT and iNKT cells.

In TCRdb, the 5' RACE reads were re-called with MiXCR into one record per CDR3 protein. The sample lists around 670,000 distinct CDR3 sequences; around 5.7% were seen once. This clonotype showed up many times. As yet, its antigen is unknown. This clonotype was obtained from a man between 18 and 35 years old in good health. This chain links TRBV27 with TRBJ2-7; 7 nucleotides match TRBD1. Input material: naive T cells sorted from blood. CDR3 protein: CASSLSGTAYEQYF. The CDR3 region has the DNA TGTGCCAGCAGTTTATCTGGGACAGCCTACGAGCAGTACTTC.